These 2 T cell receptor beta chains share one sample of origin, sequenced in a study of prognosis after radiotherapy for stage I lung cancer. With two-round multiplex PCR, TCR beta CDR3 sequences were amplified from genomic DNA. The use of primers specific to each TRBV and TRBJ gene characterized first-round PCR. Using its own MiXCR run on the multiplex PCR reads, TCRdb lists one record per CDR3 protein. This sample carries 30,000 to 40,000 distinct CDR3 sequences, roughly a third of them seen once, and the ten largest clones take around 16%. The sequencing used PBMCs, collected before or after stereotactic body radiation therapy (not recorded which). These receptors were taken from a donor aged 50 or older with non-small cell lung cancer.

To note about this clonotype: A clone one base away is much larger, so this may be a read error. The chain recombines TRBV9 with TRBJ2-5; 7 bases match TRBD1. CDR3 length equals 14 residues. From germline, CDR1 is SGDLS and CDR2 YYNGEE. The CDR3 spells CASSVGGQQDTQYF. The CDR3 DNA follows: TGTGCCAGCAGCGTAGGGGGACAGCAAGATACCCAGTACTTC.

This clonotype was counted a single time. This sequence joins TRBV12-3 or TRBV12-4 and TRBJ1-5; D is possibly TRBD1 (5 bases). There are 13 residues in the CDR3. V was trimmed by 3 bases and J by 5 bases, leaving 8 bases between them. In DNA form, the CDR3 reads TGTGCCAGCAGTTTCACCAGGGATCAGCCCCAGCATTTT. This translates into CASSFTRDQPQHF.